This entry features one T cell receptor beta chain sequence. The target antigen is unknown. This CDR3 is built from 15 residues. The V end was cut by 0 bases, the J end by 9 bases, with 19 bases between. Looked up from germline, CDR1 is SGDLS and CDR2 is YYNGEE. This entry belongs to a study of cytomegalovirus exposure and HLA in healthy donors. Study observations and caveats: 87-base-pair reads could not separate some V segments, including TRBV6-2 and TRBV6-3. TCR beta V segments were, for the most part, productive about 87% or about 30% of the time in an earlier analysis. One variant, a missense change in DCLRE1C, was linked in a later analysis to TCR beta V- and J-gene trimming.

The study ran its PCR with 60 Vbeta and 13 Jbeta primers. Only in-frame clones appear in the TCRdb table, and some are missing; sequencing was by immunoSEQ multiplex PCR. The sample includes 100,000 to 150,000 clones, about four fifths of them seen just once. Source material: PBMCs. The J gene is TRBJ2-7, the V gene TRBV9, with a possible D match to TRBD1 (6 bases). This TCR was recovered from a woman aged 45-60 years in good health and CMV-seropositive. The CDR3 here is CASSVEGQRTDWQYF. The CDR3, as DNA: TGTGCCAGCAGCGTAGAAGGACAGCGAACTGACTGGCAGTACTTC.